The 12 T cell receptor beta chains reported below all come from one sample, sequenced in a study of T cell responses to AZD1222 COVID-19 vaccine. Sequencing was performed with immunoSEQ multiplex PCR; in TCRdb, only in-frame clones are kept and a portion is missing. In the table there are roughly 140,000 clones, roughly 89% of which are singletons. Sequences were derived from peripheral blood, sampled on day 0 of AZD1222 vaccination. These receptors originate from an adult in good health.

This chain connects TRBV5-1 to TRBJ2-5; the D is unclear. V lost 1 base and J lost 3, with 7 bases in between. This CDR3 is built from 13 residues. Germline CDR1 SGHRS, CDR2 YFSETQ. CDR3 in DNA: TGCGCCAGCAGCTTGATCGTGGAAGAGACCCAGTACTTC. Its translation: CASSLIVEETQYF.

The chain links TRBV3-1 (or the pseudogene TRBV3-2) to TRBJ1-1; no definite D call. Germline V gene lookup returns CDR1 LGHDT and CDR2 YNNKEL (reference sequence). This CDR3 contains 15 residues. With 5 bases removed from V and 4 bases from J, the gap between germline ends came to 17 bases. The CDR3 region is CASSRAKITGTEAFF. Written as DNA, the CDR3 is TGTGCCAGCAGCAGGGCCAAAATAACGGGCACTGAAGCTTTCTTT.

The gene calls are TRBV18 and TRBJ1-1; 10 bases are a match to TRBD1. The CDR3 consists of 16 residues. Germline V gene data show CDR1 as KGHSH and CDR2 as LQKENI. V lost 4 bases and J lost 0; bases outside the gene matches: 5. The CDR3 DNA sequence: TGTGCCAGCTCACGACCGGGACAGGGGCTGAACACTGAAGCTTTCTTT. The encoded protein is CASSRPGQGLNTEAFF.

The CDR3 sequence is CASSFAGTTNEKLFF. The CDR3 bases are TGCGCCAGCAGCTTTGCCGGGACCACTAATGAAAAACTGTTTTTT. V usage is TRBV5-1 and J usage is TRBJ1-4; the D gene is possibly TRBD1 (5 bases). The CDR3 consists of 15 residues. Trimming removed 2 bases from V and 2 bases from J, with 10 bases in between. Germline V gene data show CDR1 as SGHRS and CDR2 as YFSETQ.

CDR3 DNA: TGTGCCAGCAGTCCCCCCGTAGGCATTCAGTACTTC. Residues: CASSPPVGIQYF. The chain uses TRBV12-3 or TRBV12-4 and TRBJ2-4; no reliable D call. Trimming stripped 5 bases from V and 9 bases from J, with 11 bases between. The CDR3 sequence is 12 residues long.

The V call is TRBV7-9, the J call TRBJ1-1; no definite D call. Trimming took off 1 base at V and 1 base at J, with 10 bases between the two ends. CDR3 length: 15 amino acids. In germline, CDR1 is SEHNR, CDR2 FQNEAQ (reference sequence). CDR3 residues: CASSLVGFGNTEAFF. The CDR3 DNA is TGTGCCAGCAGCTTAGTGGGTTTTGGGAACACTGAAGCTTTCTTT.

The rearrangement links TRBV9 to TRBJ2-7; 10 bases match TRBD1. The CDR3 extends over 12 amino acids. CDR1 SGDLS and CDR2 YYNGEE come from the germline V gene. Trimming took 7 bases from V and 7 from J; bases not matched to a gene: 5. This CDR3 reads CASRGTGVEQYF. CDR3 coding DNA: TGTGCCAGCCGCGGGACAGGGGTTGAGCAGTACTTC. Looking up the rest from reference TRBV9 and TRBJ2-7 gives the full variable domain: DSGVTQTPKHLITATGQRVTLRCSPRSGDLSVYWYQQSLDQGLQFLIQYYNGEERAKGNILERFSAQQFPDLHSELNLSSLELGDSALYFCASRGTGVEQYFGPGTRLTVT.

Comment on this clone: The junction departs from germline at one end; a sequencing error may be responsible. V usage is TRBV4-1 and J usage is TRBJ1-1; TRBD1 matches 7 bases. CDR1 is MGHRA, CDR2 YSYEKL, per germline. This CDR3 contains 15 residues. CDR3 nucleotides: TGCGCCAGCAGCCAAGATCCTATCGGACAGGCTGAGGCTTTCTTT. Residues: CASSQDPIGQAEAFF.

The chain employs TRBV2 and TRBJ1-3; D remains unclear. CDR1 and CDR2 (germline): SNHLY, FYNNEI. Trimming took off 7 bases at V and 0 bases at J, with 10 bases between the two ends. This CDR3 is 14 amino acids long. The CDR3 sequence: CASKVSDSGNTIYF. As DNA, the CDR3 is TGTGCCAGCAAGGTGTCCGACTCTGGAAACACCATATATTTT.

The chain links TRBV7-9 to TRBJ1-2, with D perhaps matching TRBD1 (6 bases). The CDR3 is 13 residues long. Trimming removed 3 bases from V and 8 bases from J, with 13 bases in between. Germline V CDR1 and CDR2: SEHNR, FQNEAQ (reference sequence). As DNA, the CDR3 is TGTGCCAGCAGCTTCGGGGGGCGCTGGGGCTACACCTTC. It translates to CASSFGGRWGYTF.

V is TRBV18 and J is TRBJ2-1; 9 bases fit TRBD2. The germline V gene has CDR1 KGHSH and CDR2 LQKENI. Losses at the gene ends were 1 base for V and 2 bases for J; bases not matched to a gene: 3. This CDR3 contains 16 residues. This CDR3 is CASSPRREGPYNEQFF. CDR3 DNA: TGTGCCAGCTCACCACGGCGGGAGGGCCCCTACAATGAGCAGTTCTTC.

In this sample, this clone turned up once. The chain links TRBV30 to TRBJ1-2; possibly TRBD1 for D (6 bases). This CDR3 is built from 16 residues. Germline V gene lookup returns CDR1 GTSNPN and CDR2 SVGIG (reference sequence). V gave up 3 bases and J gave up 4 bases, with 21 bases separating them. The CDR3 spells CAWRWGQGSGSYGYTF. The CDR3 region has the DNA TGTGCCTGGAGATGGGGCCAGGGGAGCGGCAGCTATGGCTACACCTTC.